This TCR beta chain was recovered during a study of technical replicates of blood from a few donors. The sample holds one count of this clone. The ends were cut back, 2 bases at V and 3 bases at J, with 10 bases in the middle. Germline V gene lookup returns CDR1 SGHDN and CDR2 FVKESK. The CDR3 runs 14 residues. Clones were read by immunoSEQ multiplex PCR, and TCRdb kept only the in-frame ones, dropping some. The table shows under 90,000 clones, with roughly 94% occurring only once. The gene calls are TRBV14 and TRBJ1-1; TRBD1 might be the D (5 bases). The origin of this receptor is a human donor in good health. The source material was T cells isolated from PBMCs. CDR3 protein: CASSQYQGYTEAFF. The CDR3 DNA is TGTGCCAGCAGCCAATATCAGGGTTACACTGAAGCTTTCTTT.